The entry below gives a single TCR beta chain sequence along with its context. This receptor's antigen is unknown. No much larger clone is present one base from it, and per-base qualities are unavailable. The method behind the library was the immunoSEQ multiplex PCR assay. For the multiplex PCR, a mixture combining 60 forward primers for TCR Vbeta segments and 13 reverse primers for TCR Jbeta segments was used. A multiplex PCR assay on genomic DNA amplified the CDR3 region of rearranged TCR beta genes. On the Illumina HiSeq System, the amplified TCR beta libraries were sequenced as 87-base-pair reads. Per the authors' processing: A later analysis tallied 75 million to 95 million unique TCR beta chains across the approximately 670 repertoires, and approximately 12 million of those chains were shared by two or more donors. To remove PCR and sequencing errors, raw reads were error-corrected and collapsed into unique sequences using a nearest-neighbor algorithm that merged closely related sequences. V, D and J gene segments were assigned by aligning CDR3 sequences to IMGT reference sequences. For a sequence to be retained, a match of at least six nucleotides was required to both a V gene segment and a J gene segment. A rearrangement counted as productive if the CDR3 had no stop codons and remained in frame with V and J, and every other rearrangement counted as non-productive. Following IMGT convention, CDR3 was defined as the stretch from the second conserved V-encoded cysteine to the conserved J-encoded phenylalanine. Sequences without an unambiguous match to a single V gene segment were excluded from the earlier analysis of a few hundred of the donors. In an earlier analysis of 500 to 750 of the donors, V segments were called functional above 56.7% productive rearrangements and were called segregating when the between-donor standard deviation exceeded 5%. A statistical classification framework was built to diagnose cytomegalovirus status from the catalog of TCR beta chain sequences. V and J gene assignment, in a later analysis, came from comparing TCR nucleotide sequences with IMGT/GENE-DB human TR gene sequences. In a later analysis, CDR3 sequences and most-parsimonious VDJ recombination scenarios were assigned using the TCRdist pipeline. In a later analysis, every TCR beta chain was defined by the combination of its CDR3 amino acid sequence and its V-gene family, and reads without a unique V-gene family were dropped. A later analysis removed 592 highly shared, low-generation-probability nucleotide sequences to deal with suspected cross-contamination and a sequencing artifact. A later analysis calculated a clonal expansion index for each public chain from normalized within-repertoire ranks of inferred template counts. In a later analysis, generation probabilities were computed with a VDJ recombination model fitted to out-of-frame rearrangements, and the resulting probabilities were checked against IGoR. In a later analysis, TCR-TCR, TCR-HLA and TCR-CMV co-occurrence was scored with hypergeometric tests, and a repertoire-size bias correction was applied to TCR pairs. In a later analysis, false discovery rates were estimated by permuting HLA or CMV assignments 20 times. In a later analysis, co-occurring TCRs were grouped using DBSCAN, with TCRdist sequence similarity added in when clustering inside HLA-allele-positive subsets. Repertoires with fewer than 30,000 or more than 120,000 public chains were left out of co-occurrence clustering, as were roughly five repertoires with anomalous nucleotide sharing. TCRdb took this table from immuneACCESS and kept in-frame rearrangements with V and J called. Such tables lack part of the clones; where checked against another copy, unresolved V genes explain under half of the gap, and the rest is unexplained. The V and J calls and the clone size are those of that table, but D and trimming were determined from the DNA. The sample table records about 170,000 clones; about 65% of these occur just once. Jointly, the top ten make up approximately 1.5% of the sample.

This entry belongs to a study of cytomegalovirus exposure and HLA in healthy donors (dated by TCRdb to between 2016 and 2019). Context from the whole study: An earlier analysis of about 560 of the donors reported 250 to 350 Gb of sequence data and about 120 million unique TCR beta sequences obtained from 150 million to 200 million T cells. Roughly 300 gigabases of sequencing data and tens of millions of unique TCR sequences were included in an early release covering about 600 HLA-typed donors. Of the approximately 370 genotyped donors, 65% to 90% were placed in the genetic ancestry cluster associated with self-reported Caucasian donors. The aim of the study was to test whether cataloging public T cell receptors could identify signatures of past pathogen exposure. Using immunosequencing, the study profiled T cell repertoires from some 670 subjects and related those repertoires to cytomegalovirus serostatus. Besides the first cohort of 500 to 700 subjects, a separate validation cohort made up of 120 different subjects was used. High-throughput TCR immunosequencing, statistical association of individual TCRs with disease status, and machine learning were combined to predict cytomegalovirus infection status. A later analysis re-examined previously published TCR beta repertoires from just over 650 donors and added high-resolution HLA genotyping to investigate patterns of TCR occurrence. Rather than using new phenotypic data, the later analysis identified candidate immune exposures from TCR beta sequences and from how often those sequences occurred across donors. To decide whether each TCR beta V gene segment behaved as functional or pseudogenic, an earlier analysis of several hundred of the donors relied on high-throughput TCR beta sequencing. Donor age, sex, ethnicity and CMV serostatus were collected together with the repertoire data. A later genetic analysis took genome-wide SNP genotypes for about 65% of the roughly 670 donors and used that subset as a discovery cohort. All discovery cohort repertoires had been generated on a single sequencing platform. HLA typing covered class I and class II loci at four-digit resolution. Typing coverage varied by locus: roughly 629-640 donors for A, B, C, DRB1 and DQB1; roughly 520 for DQA1; more than 600 for DPA1; under 490 for DPB1. Because of strong linkage in the cohort, roughly five DR-DQ haplotypes were treated as single units for association and clustering. Among 300 to 500 genotyped donors of the cohort, an average of about 240,000 unique TCR beta nucleotide sequences was sequenced per donor, of which 15% to 20% were non-productive. Broad study findings and their caveats: The authors suggested that the approach could potentially be generalized to other disease states and immunological phenotypes. The earlier analysis of nearly 600 of the donors excluded seventeen rarely observed V segments, including chromosome 9 orphons, because counts were too low. HLA typing was unavailable for some donors at each locus, so association tests used only the typed subset. At a false discovery rate of 0.05, a later analysis linked around 15,000 TCR beta sequences to specific HLA alleles. A later genetic analysis reported fewer N-insertions in productive TCRs among donors in an Asian-associated ancestry cluster than the roughly 700-donor mean. When HLA alleles, especially DR and DQ, strongly co-occurred, TCR associations were difficult to assign to individual alleles. According to a later analysis, TCR association rates differed among HLA loci, with DRB1 alleles showing the most associated TCRs and HLA-C alleles showing the fewest. Only TCR beta chains were sequenced in this cohort, and the absence of alpha or paired-chain data limited detectable features. A later analysis reported that several top co-occurrence clusters appeared linked to parvovirus B19, influenza, CMV and Epstein-Barr virus. Three of the identified cytomegalovirus-associated TCR beta chains were confirmed in vitro to be specific for cytomegalovirus antigens. Most TCR sequences were observed very rarely across donors, whereas some public TCRs were present in many individuals. CMV serostatus was the only immune exposure information available for the cohort. In both the original and validation cohorts, the classifier was reported to diagnose cytomegalovirus status with high specificity and sensitivity. An earlier analysis of 587 of the donors showed that most TCR beta V segments appeared in productive rearrangements either about 87% or about 30% of the time, which broadly matched IMGT annotations. A group of highly shared sequence variants was considered likely to be a technical artifact of the sequencing pipeline. In a later analysis, most CMV-associated TCR beta chains were found to appear HLA-restricted, with HLA associations seemingly driven largely by CMV exposure. Some IMGT-functional V segments, including TRBV6-2 and TRBV6-3, could not be distinguished by the 87-base-pair reads and were therefore excluded. A further reported finding was that TCR beta sequences accurately predicted the HLA-A and HLA-B alleles for most subjects in the first cohort. Correlated functional status among segregating V segments might reflect linkage disequilibrium, but an unknown experimental factor could not be ruled out. In a later analysis, HLA-associated TCR beta chains showed more clonal expansion and lower generation probabilities than non-associated chains that were equally common. A later genetic analysis associated a missense DCLRE1C variant with V-gene and J-gene trimming of TCR beta chains, and an independent cohort replicated the association. In the study, approximately 160 TCR beta chains were listed as associated with cytomegalovirus. Roughly uniform sequencing depth across donors was assumed in presence/absence analyses, although this assumption may not hold.

In total, over 600 healthy bone marrow donors made up the cohort. All cohort members were sampled while nominally healthy, although unrecorded immune exposures were likely present. The donor tested CMV seronegative, placing the donor among the 350 to 400 seronegative members of the cohort. A peripheral blood sample was provided by each donor, and peripheral blood mononuclear cells were used for TCR beta sequencing. Genomic DNA extraction from the blood cell samples was performed with the Qiagen DNeasy Blood Extraction Kit. Trimming takes 5 bases from V and 2 bases from J, and the germline ends sit 13 bases apart. Based on the germline V gene, the CDR1 and CDR2 sequences are SNHLY and FYNNEI. Measured from the cysteine to the phenylalanine, the CDR3 is 14 residues long. CDR3 DNA is the only sequence kept; it has 42 bases, read in frame from the first base.

This receptor chain uses TRBV2 and TRBJ2-7; TRBD1 is a possible D gene, resting on 5 matching bases. This clonotype was obtained from a girl aged 10 to 17 in good health and CMV-seronegative. Sequencing was carried out using PBMCs. The CDR3 protein sequence reads: CASSFLGQAYEQYF. The DNA is as follows: TGTGCCAGCAGTTTTTTAGGACAAGCCTACGAGCAGTACTTC.